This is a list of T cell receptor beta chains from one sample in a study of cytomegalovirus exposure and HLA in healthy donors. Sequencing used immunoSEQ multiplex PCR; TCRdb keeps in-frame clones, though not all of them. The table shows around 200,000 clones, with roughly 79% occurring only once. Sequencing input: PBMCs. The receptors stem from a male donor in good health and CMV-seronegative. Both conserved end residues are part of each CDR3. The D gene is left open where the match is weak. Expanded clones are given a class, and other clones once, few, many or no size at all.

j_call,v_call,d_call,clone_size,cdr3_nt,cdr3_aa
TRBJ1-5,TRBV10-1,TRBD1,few,TGCGCCAGCAGTGACCAGGGACAGGCGGTCCTAAGTGGACATTTT,CASSDQGQAVLSGHF
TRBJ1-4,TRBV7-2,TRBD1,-,TGTGCCAGCAGCCCTCGGACAGGGGGCAATGAAAAACTGTTTTTT,CASSPRTGGNEKLFF
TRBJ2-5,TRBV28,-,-,TGTGCCAGCAGTCCACGGTTGGGGGGCCAAGAGACCCAGTACTTC,CASSPRLGGQETQYF
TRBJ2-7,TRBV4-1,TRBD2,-,TGCGCCAGCAGCCAAGAAAGACTAGCGGGAGGGTACGAGCAGTACTTC,CASSQERLAGGYEQYF
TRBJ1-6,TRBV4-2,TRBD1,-,TGTGCCAGCAGCCAAGGTACAGGGGGGAATTCACCCCTCCACTTT,CASSQGTGGNSPLHF
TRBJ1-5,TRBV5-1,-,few,TGCGCCAGCAGCTTGAACACAGGCAGCAATCAGCCCCAGCATTTT,CASSLNTGSNQPQHF
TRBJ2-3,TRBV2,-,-,TGTGCCAGCCCCCTCTTGGCGGGAAGCACAGATACGCAGTATTTT,CASPLLAGSTDTQYF
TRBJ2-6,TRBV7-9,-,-,TGTGCCAGCAGCAGTACCGTAGACTCTGGGGCCAACGTCCTGACTTTC,CASSSTVDSGANVLTF
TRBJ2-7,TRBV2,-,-,TGTGCCAGCAGTTTCCTGGAGGTTACCTACGAGCAGTACTTC,CASSFLEVTYEQYF
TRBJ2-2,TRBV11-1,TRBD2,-,TGTGCCAGCAGCCTACTAGCGGGAGGGACCGGGGAGCTGTTTTTT,CASSLLAGGTGELFF
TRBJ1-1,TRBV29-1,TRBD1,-,TGCAGCGGGGAGACAGGGCGGACTGAAGCTTTCTTT,CSGETGRTEAFF
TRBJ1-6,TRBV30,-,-,TGTGCCTGGCGCCCGGCAGGATTTAATTCACCCCTCCACTTT,CAWRPAGFNSPLHF
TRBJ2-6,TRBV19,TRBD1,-,TGTGCCAGCGCGGACAGGGCTGGGGCCAACGTCCTGACTTTC,CASADRAGANVLTF
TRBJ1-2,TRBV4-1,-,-,TGCGCCAGCAGCCAAGGGGCCGGCACTAACTATGGCTACACCTTC,CASSQGAGTNYGYTF
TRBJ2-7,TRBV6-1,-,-,TGTGCCAGCAGTGAAAGGGCGGGGACAGAAGGCTACGAGCAGTACTTC,CASSERAGTEGYEQYF
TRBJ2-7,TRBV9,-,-,TGTGCCAGCAGCGTACGGGACATTTCCTACGAGCAGTACTTC,CASSVRDISYEQYF
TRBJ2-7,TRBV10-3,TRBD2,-,TGTGCCATCAGTGAGTCTGTGGGCGGGAGAGGATACGAGCAGTACTTC,CAISESVGGRGYEQYF
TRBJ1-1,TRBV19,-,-,TGTGCCAGTAGTATCGGCGGGGGCGCGGGTGAAGCTTTCTTT,CASSIGGGAGEAFF
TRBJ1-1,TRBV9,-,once,TGTGCCAGCAGCGTAAGCAGGGGTGGCACTGAAGCTTTCTTT,CASSVSRGGTEAFF
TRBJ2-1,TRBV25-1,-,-,TGTGCCAGCAGTGAAACCAGGGCGGGGTCCTACAATGAGCAGTTCTTC,CASSETRAGSYNEQFF
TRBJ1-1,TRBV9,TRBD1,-,TGTGCCAGCAGCAATCGGGACAGAGTCACTGAAGCTTTCTTT,CASSNRDRVTEAFF
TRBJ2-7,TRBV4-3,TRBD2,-,TGCGCCAGCAGCCAAGCCCCCGGACCGGGACTAGCGGGCAGCTCCTACGAGCAGTACTTC,CASSQAPGPGLAGSSYEQYF
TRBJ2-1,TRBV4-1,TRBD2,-,TGCGCCAGCAGCCAACAAGCGGGGGCCCTTGGTGAGCAGTTCTTC,CASSQQAGALGEQFF
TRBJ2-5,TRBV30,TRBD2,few,TGTGCCTGGAGTCGAGTAGGCGGGAGAGCCCGGGAGACCCAGTACTTC,CAWSRVGGRARETQYF
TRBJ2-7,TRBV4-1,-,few,TGCGCCAGCAGCCAAGAGGGCGGGCGGCAGTACTTC,CASSQEGGRQYF
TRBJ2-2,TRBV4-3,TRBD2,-,TGCGCCAGCAGCCAAGATATGGTTTCGCGGGGGGGGACCGGGGAGCTGTTTTTT,CASSQDMVSRGGTGELFF
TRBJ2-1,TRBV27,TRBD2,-,TGTGCCAGCAGTTTTCTAGCGGATATCGGCAATGAGCAGTTCTTC,CASSFLADIGNEQFF
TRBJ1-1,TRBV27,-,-,TGTGCCAGCAGGAGGGGGGGGTACACTGAAGCTTTCTTT,CASRRGGYTEAFF
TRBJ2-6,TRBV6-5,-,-,TGTGCCAGCAGCCAACAGGGATCTGGGGCCAACGTCCTGACTTTC,CASSQQGSGANVLTF
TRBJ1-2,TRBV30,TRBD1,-,TGTGCCTGGAGTGTAGGGGCCAGGGGGTTGGAGTATGGCTACACCTTC,CAWSVGARGLEYGYTF
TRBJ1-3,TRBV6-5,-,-,TGTGCCAGCAGTTACTCGCCGGGGAGTGGAAACGCCATATATTTT,CASSYSPGSGNAIYF
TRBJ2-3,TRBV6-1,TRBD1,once,TGTGCCAGCAGTGTTGAGGGGGCACGGTTGCGGACGCAGTATTTT,CASSVEGARLRTQYF
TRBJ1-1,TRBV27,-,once,TGTGCCAGCAGTTTCCGAACAGGGAACACTGAAGCTTTCTTT,CASSFRTGNTEAFF
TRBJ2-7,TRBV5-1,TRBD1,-,TGCGCCAGCAGCAGGGGGCCCTACGAGCAGTACTTC,CASSRGPYEQYF
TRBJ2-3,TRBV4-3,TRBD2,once,TGCGCCAGCAGCCAAGATATGAGCGGGAGGGCCGGAGATACGCAGTATTTT,CASSQDMSGRAGDTQYF
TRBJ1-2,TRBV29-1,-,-,TGCAGCGTCCGAATAGGGGGGGGCGCGGACTATGGCTACACCTTC,CSVRIGGGADYGYTF
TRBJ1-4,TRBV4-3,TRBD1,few,TGCGCCAGCAGCCAGGGACAGGGAGGCGAAAAACTGTTTTTT,CASSQGQGGEKLFF
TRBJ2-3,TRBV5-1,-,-,TGCGCCAGCAGCTTGGGCGGGGGCACAGATACGCAGTATTTT,CASSLGGGTDTQYF
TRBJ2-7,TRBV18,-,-,TGTGCCAGCTCACCTCGGAAGCGGGAGCAGTACTTC,CASSPRKREQYF
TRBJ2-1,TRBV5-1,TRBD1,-,TGCGCCAGCAGCCCAGACAGGGGAAATGAGCAGTTCTTC,CASSPDRGNEQFF
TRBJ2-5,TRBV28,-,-,TGTGCCAGCAGTTTAGAGCGGGTCCGCTTTCCGTACTTC,CASSLERVRFPYF
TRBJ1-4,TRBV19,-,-,TGTGCCAGTAGTATCGCCGTCTGGACTTCTAATGAAAAACTGTTTTTT,CASSIAVWTSNEKLFF
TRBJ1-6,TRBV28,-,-,TGTGCCAGCACTCCACGAGGGGGAAGCACACCCCTCCACTTT,CASTPRGGSTPLHF